The entry that follows covers one T cell receptor (beta chain) sequence. As handled by the study authors: Using reference gene primer amplification, nucleated cell counts were estimated. Libraries were prepared by immunoSEQ multiplex PCR; TCRdb keeps only in-frame clonotypes and omits some of them. That table gives V, J and clone size, and the DNA gave D and trimming. The table shows around 78,000 clones, with over 75% occurring only once. The data originate from a study of blood T cell repertoires in COVID-19. The overall study: Material from acute and convalescent COVID-19 was sourced from the United States, Italy and Spain. The analysed material was cDNA or gDNA that came from T cells, B-cell-depleted T cells, or PBMCs.

The CDR3 extends over 13 amino acids. J is TRBJ2-7 and V is TRBV21-1; no check of the table's D call, TRBD1, against the DNA was made. TRBV21-1 is annotated as a pseudogene. The TCR originated in a human donor in a cohort sampled during active COVID-19. The sequencing input was peripheral blood. CDR3 protein: CASSYWIRAEQYF. The CDR3 DNA reads TGTGCCAGCAGCTACTGGATCAGGGCCGAGCAGTACTTC.